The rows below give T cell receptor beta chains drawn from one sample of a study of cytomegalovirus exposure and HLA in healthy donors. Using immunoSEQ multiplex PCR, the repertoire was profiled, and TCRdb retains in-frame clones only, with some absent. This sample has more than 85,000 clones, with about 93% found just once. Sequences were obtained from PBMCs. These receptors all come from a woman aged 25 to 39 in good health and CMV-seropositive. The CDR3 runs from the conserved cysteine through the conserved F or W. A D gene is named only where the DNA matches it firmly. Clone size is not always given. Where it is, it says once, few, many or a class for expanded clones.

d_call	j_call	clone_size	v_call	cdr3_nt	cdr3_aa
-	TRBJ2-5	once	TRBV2	TGTGCCAGCAGTGGGGGGTCGGGACATGGAGAGACCCAGTACTTC	CASSGGSGHGETQYF
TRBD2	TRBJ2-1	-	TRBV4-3	TGCGCCAGCAGCCAGGGGAGCGGGATTTACAATGAGCAGTTCTTC	CASSQGSGIYNEQFF
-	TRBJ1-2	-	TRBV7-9	TGTGCCAGCAGCTTCCGTACAGAGGAGGCCACGAACTATGGCTACACCTTC	CASSFRTEEATNYGYTF
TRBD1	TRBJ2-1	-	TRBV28	TGTGCCAGCAGTTTTATAGGGACAGGAGGGTACAATGAGCAGTTCTTC	CASSFIGTGGYNEQFF
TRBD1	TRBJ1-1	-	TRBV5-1	TGCGCCAGCAGCTTGGACAGGGGAGGCGGATTTACTGAAGCTTTCTTT	CASSLDRGGGFTEAFF
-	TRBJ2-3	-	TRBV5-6	TGTGCCAGCAGCCCCGGGACTTACACAGATACGCAGTATTTT	CASSPGTYTDTQYF
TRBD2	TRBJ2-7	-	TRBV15	TGTGCCACCAGCAGGGCTAGCGGGACTAGGTGGTACGAGCAGTACTTC	CATSRASGTRWYEQYF
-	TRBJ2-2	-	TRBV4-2	TGTGCCAGCAGCCAAGTGGGGGCTCCGAACACCGGGGAGCTGTTTTTT	CASSQVGAPNTGELFF
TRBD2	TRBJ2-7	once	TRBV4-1	TGCGCCAGCAGCCCAGCGGGACTCACAAGAGAGCAGTACTTC	CASSPAGLTREQYF
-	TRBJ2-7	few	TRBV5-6	TGTGCCAGCTTCAGGCAGTACTTC	CASFRQYF
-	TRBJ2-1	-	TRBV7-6	TGTGCCAGCAGCTCCCGTGCCGGCGGAGGAGGCCTCGAGCAGTTCTTC	CASSSRAGGGGLEQFF
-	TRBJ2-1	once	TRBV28	TGTGCCAGCCTGCGGAACAATGAGCAGTTCTTC	CASLRNNEQFF
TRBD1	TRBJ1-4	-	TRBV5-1	TGCGCCAGCAGCCCCCTCCGGGACAGGGGGGCCGAAAAACTGTTTTTT	CASSPLRDRGAEKLFF
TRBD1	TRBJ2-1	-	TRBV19	TGTGCCAGTAGGATATCCCACTACAGGGGCCACAATGAGCAGTTCTTC	CASRISHYRGHNEQFF
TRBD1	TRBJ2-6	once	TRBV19	TGTGCCAGTAGGTTGACAGGGGCCCACTCTGGGGCCAACGTCCTGACTTTC	CASRLTGAHSGANVLTF
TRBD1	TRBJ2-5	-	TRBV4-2	TGTGCCAGCAGCCAAGCTCAACAGGGGCTTGACGAGACCCAGTACTTC	CASSQAQQGLDETQYF
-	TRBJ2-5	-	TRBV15	TGTGCCACCAGCAGACCTCACTCGCTGCGGGGCCGAGAGACCCAGTACTTC	CATSRPHSLRGRETQYF
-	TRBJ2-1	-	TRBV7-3	TGTGCCAGCAGCTTAGCCCAGGGGAGCGTCTACAATGAGCAGTTCTTC	CASSLAQGSVYNEQFF
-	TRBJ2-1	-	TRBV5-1	TGCGCCAGCAGCCCGCTAACTAGAAGCTTGGACGGTGAGCAGTTCTTC	CASSPLTRSLDGEQFF
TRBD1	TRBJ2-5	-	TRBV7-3	TGTGCCAGCAGCACCACGGGACAGGGGTTTGAGACCCAGTACTTC	CASSTTGQGFETQYF
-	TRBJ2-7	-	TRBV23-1	TGCGCCAGCAGTCAAATGAGGGTAGAACAACTCCCCTACGAGCAGTACTTC	CASSQMRVEQLPYEQYF
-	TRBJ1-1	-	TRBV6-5	TGTGCCAGCAACCAGGACTACACTGAAGCTTTCTTT	CASNQDYTEAFF
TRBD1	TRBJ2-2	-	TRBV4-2	TGTGCCACCAAAAGCCAGACAGGGAGCGCCGGGGAGCTGTTTTTT	CATKSQTGSAGELFF
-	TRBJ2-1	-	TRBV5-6	TGTGCCAGCAGCTTGTCCTTAGAGGAGTGGTACAATGAGCAGTTCTTC	CASSLSLEEWYNEQFF
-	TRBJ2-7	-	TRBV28	TGTGCCAGCAGTCAAACAGGGTACCCTGATTCATACGAGCAGTACTTC	CASSQTGYPDSYEQYF
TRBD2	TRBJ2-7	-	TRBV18	TGTGCCAGCTCACTGGGGGGGGGACTTGCAAGACACTACGAGCAGTACTTC	CASSLGGGLARHYEQYF
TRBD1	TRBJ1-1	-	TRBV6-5	TGTGCCAGCGCCTACAGGGGGCCGAACACTGAAGCTTTCTTT	CASAYRGPNTEAFF
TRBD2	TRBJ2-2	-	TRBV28	TGTGCCAGCAGTTTATGGGGTCTAGCGGGAGGGCCCGGGGAGCTGTTTTTT	CASSLWGLAGGPGELFF
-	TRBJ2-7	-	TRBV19	TGTGCCAGTAGTATCAATAGAGCGGGCGAGCAGTACTTC	CASSINRAGEQYF
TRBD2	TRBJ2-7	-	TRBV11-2	TGTGCCAGCAGCTCGGGAGGACGACGCTACGAGCAGTACTTC	CASSSGGRRYEQYF
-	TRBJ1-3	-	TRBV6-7	TGTGCCAGCAGTTACTCGACTAGCCCTGGAAACACCATATATTTT	CASSYSTSPGNTIYF
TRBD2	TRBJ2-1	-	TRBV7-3	TGTGCCAGCAGCCGTCAGACTAGCGGGACACACAATGAGCAGTTCTTC	CASSRQTSGTHNEQFF
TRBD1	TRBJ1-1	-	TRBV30	TGTGCCTGGAGAACCCGGACAGGGAGGGACACTGAAGCTTTCTTT	CAWRTRTGRDTEAFF
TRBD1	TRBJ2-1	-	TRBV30	TGTGCCTGGAGTGTAAGGGGGCAGGATGAGCAGTTCTTC	CAWSVRGQDEQFF
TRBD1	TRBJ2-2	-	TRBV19	TGTGCCAGTAGTATCGGTACAGGGGGCTGGACCGGGGAGCTGTTTTTT	CASSIGTGGWTGELFF
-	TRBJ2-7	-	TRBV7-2	TGTGCCAGCAGCTTACTTGTTATAGCCGACGAGCAGTACTTC	CASSLLVIADEQYF
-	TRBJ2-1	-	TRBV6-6	TGTGCCAGCAGTAGGGGGACGGGTGGGTACAATGAGCAGTTCTTC	CASSRGTGGYNEQFF
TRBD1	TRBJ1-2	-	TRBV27	TGTGCCAGCAGTTTAAGGGACAGGGAGGGCTACACCTTC	CASSLRDREGYTF
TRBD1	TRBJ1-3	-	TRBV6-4	TGTGCCACACAGGGGCCTGGAAACACCATATATTTT	CATQGPGNTIYF